Below, 21 T cell receptor beta chains from the same sample are listed, as sequenced in a study of tumor and adjacent non-tumor tissue in lung cancer (dated by TCRdb to the late 2010s). RNA was isolated from bulk unsorted tissue, and RNA quality was assessed with a NanoDrop ND-1000 and an Agilent 2100. For the normal lung samples, distant non-tumor tissue was collected more than 3 cm away from the tumor edge. Preparation of the library involved multiplex PCR. Sequencing used an Illumina HiSeq 2500. TCRbeta libraries were constructed through three rounds of nested PCR with primers (Table S4) according to protocols adapted from ARM-PCR. Clones were called with MiXCR by TCRdb after fastp trimmed the public reads at Q25, and only in-frame beta chains were retained. All rows with the same CDR3 protein become a single entry with the most common DNA and genes. This sample comprises around 80,000 distinct CDR3 sequences, around 76% of them detected only once. The ten largest clonotypes hold around 40% of the sample.

The sequencing sample was made of distant non-tumor lung tissue. These receptors were taken from a man aged 70 or older with non-small cell lung cancer.

As to this clonotype: A read error is possible here, since a much larger clone lies one base away. The chain links TRBV5-6 to TRBJ1-1; D remains unclear. This CDR3 has 13 amino acids. CDR1 and CDR2 (germline): SGHDT, YYEEEE. V gave up 1 base and J gave up 1 base, with 5 bases separating them. CDR3 DNA: TGTGCCAGCAGCTTGCTGAGGAACACTGAAGCTTTCTTT. It translates to CASSLLRNTEAFF.

The chain links TRBV6-1 to TRBJ1-6; weak D call: TRBD1 (5 bases). Trimming took 9 bases from V and 7 from J, leaving 16 bases between them. The CDR3 loop spans 14 amino acids. Germline loops: CDR1 MNHNS, CDR2 SASEGT. CDR3 DNA sequence: TGTGCCAGTAGGGAGCAGGGATGGAATTCACCCCTCCACTTT. Its protein product is CASREQGWNSPLHF.

This clonotype showed up just a few times. The rearrangement joins TRBV28 to TRBJ2-5, with D uncertain. This CDR3 is 13 amino acids long. Germline CDR1 is MDHEN and CDR2 is SYDVKM. Here the CDR3 DNA reads TGTGCAAGCCAGACGAGGAATCAAGAGAAACAGTACTTC. Protein product: CASQTRNQEKQYF.

A word on this clonotype: The junction departs from germline at one end; a sequencing error may be responsible. This chain uses TRBV28 with TRBJ1-1; D is uncertain. There are 13 residues in the CDR3. Germline V gene lookup returns CDR1 MDHEN and CDR2 SYDVKM. CDR3 nucleotides: TGTGCCATCAGTTTAAGTTCTTGGGGAGAAGCTTTCTTT. This codes for CAISLSSWGEAFF.

This clonotype appeared a few times. The CDR3 nucleotides read TGTGCCAGCAGTGGGAGCGATGAGCAGTTCTTC. Protein product: CASSGSDEQFF. The V and J genes are TRBV11-1 and TRBJ2-1; possibly TRBD2 for D (5 bases). The CDR3 has 11 residues. Germline V gives CDR1 SGHAT, CDR2 FQDESV (reference sequence). The V and J ends lost 6 bases and 8 bases respectively, with 8 bases between them.

A remark on this clonotype: The germline gene is not matched at one end of the junction; a read error may be the cause. V and J are TRBV5-4 and TRBJ2-7; the D gene could be TRBD1 or TRBD2 (5 bases each). Germline V gene sequence: CDR1 SGHNT, CDR2 YYREEE (reference sequence). The CDR3 consists of 15 residues. The CDR3 here is CTSSLGPGPTYKQYF. The CDR3 region has the DNA TGTACCAGCAGTTTGGGACCGGGACCGACCTACAAGCAGTACTTC.

This clonotype was seen repeatedly, ten times or more. The chain uses TRBV4-1 and TRBJ2-7; 10 positions agree with TRBD2. Looked up from germline, CDR1 is MGHRA and CDR2 is YSYEKL. V lost 3 bases to trimming and J lost 2 bases; unmatched junction nucleotides: 4. The CDR3 is 15 residues long. The CDR3 sequence: CASSQLAGATYEQYF. CDR3 nucleotide sequence: TGCGCCAGCAGCCAGCTAGCGGGAGCGACCTACGAGCAGTACTTC.

This chain uses TRBV7-9 with TRBJ1-5; the D is unclear. The CDR3 sequence is 12 residues long. The V end was cut by 7 bases, the J end by 3 bases, with 7 bases between. The germline V gene encodes CDR1 SEHNR and CDR2 FQNEAQ (reference sequence). The CDR3 loop reads CASIPSNQPQHF. The CDR3 DNA reads as TGTGCCAGCATTCCTTCCAATCAGCCCCAGCATTTT.

V and J are TRBV10-2 and TRBJ1-1; D is unresolved. With 11 bases removed from V and 3 bases from J, the gap between germline ends came to 13 bases. The CDR3 runs to 12 residues. Per the germline V gene, CDR1 is WSHSY and CDR2 is SAAADI. The CDR3 DNA reads as TGCGCCTGCGGATCGGGCGACACTGAAGCTTTCTTT. This sequence encodes CACGSGDTEAFF.

This chain links TRBV12-3 or TRBV12-4 with TRBJ2-4, with 8 bases identical to TRBD2. There are 16 residues in the CDR3. After removal of 3 bases from V and 3 bases from J, the junction contained 7 bases not matched to a gene. CDR3 bases: TGTGCCAGCAGTTTGGCGGGGGGCGAAGGCAAAAACATTCAGTACTTC. Residues: CASSLAGGEGKNIQYF.

As concerns this clonotype: A much more abundant neighbour one base away suggests this may be a read error. The rearrangement joins TRBV6-2 or TRBV6-3 to TRBJ2-3; D possibly corresponds to TRBD2 (6 bases). The CDR3 runs to 13 residues. CDR1 and CDR2 from the germline V gene are MNHEY and SVGEGT. CDR3 sequence reads: CVSVAVFRDTQYF. The CDR3 DNA reads TGTGTCAGCGTAGCGGTATTTAGGGATACGCAGTATTTT.

The rearrangement links TRBV5-4 to TRBJ2-3, with 11 bases aligning to TRBD2. Germline CDR1 is SGHNT and CDR2 is YYREEE (reference sequence). The CDR3 consists of 18 residues. V dropped 0 bases and J dropped 6; count of bases not matched to a gene: 12. As DNA, the CDR3 is TGTGCCAGCAGCTTGGCTATTAATAGCGGGGGGGCCATGGATACGCAGTATTTT. It codes for CASSLAINSGGAMDTQYF.

The chain employs TRBV6-5 and TRBJ1-6, with a tentative D call TRBD1 (6 bases). This CDR3 contains 15 residues. Germline V CDR1 and CDR2: MNHEY, SVGAGI. Trimming removed 10 bases at V and 7 bases at J, with 20 bases between. CDR3 amino acids: CANRSHRDKNSPLHF. The CDR3 nucleotides are TGTGCCAACAGATCCCACCGGGACAAAAATTCACCCCTCCACTTT.

The J gene is TRBJ1-6, the V gene TRBV9; D gene unclear. The CDR3 is made up of 15 amino acids. CDR1 and CDR2 (germline): SGDLS, YYNGEE. Between the trimmed V and J ends, which lost 0 bases and 10 bases, there was a span of 14 bases. The CDR3 DNA sequence: TGTGCCAGCAGCGTAGATGACATGGGGATCTCACCCCTCCACTTT. It is translated as CASSVDDMGISPLHF.

Remarks on this clonotype: An end of the junction does not agree with germline; a read error may underlie this. The chain carries TRBV7-9 and TRBJ2-5, with TRBD1 matching 7 bases. CDR3 length: 14 amino acids. CDR1 and CDR2 (germline): SEHNR, FQNEAQ (reference sequence). The CDR3 protein is CAGSDTTGKETQHF. For the CDR3, the DNA is TGTGCCGGCAGCGATACGACAGGGAAAGAGACCCAGCACTTC.

As for this clonotype: This may be a read error, as it is one base from a much larger clone. The rearrangement links TRBV6-5 to TRBJ1-5, with D possibly matching TRBD1 (5 bases). CDR3 size: 15 residues. Germline V gene sequence: CDR1 MNHEY, CDR2 SVGAGI. V lost 0 bases, J lost 3 bases, and 9 bases lay in between. In DNA, the CDR3 is TGTGCCAGCAGTTACTCGTGGGGGAACAATCAGCCCCAGCATTTT. Its translation is CASSYSWGNNQPQHF.

To note about this clonotype: The junction differs from germline at one of its ends, possibly a read error. The chain carries TRBV7-9 and TRBJ1-1; TRBD1 aligns across 7 bases. CDR3 length: 15 residues. Germline V gene data show CDR1 as SEHNR and CDR2 as FQNEAQ (reference sequence). DNA for the CDR3: TGTGCCAGCAGTTTAGGTTCCGACAGGGACACTGAAGCTGTCTTT. This sequence encodes CASSLGSDRDTEAVF.

The chain combines TRBV11-2 with TRBJ1-1; D possibly corresponds to TRBD1 (6 bases). The CDR3 has 13 residues. V lost 8 bases and J 12 bases, leaving 22 bases between the germline ends. The germline V gene has CDR1 SGHAT and CDR2 FQNNGV. The CDR3 loop is CASYLGTSNKPFF. In DNA form, the CDR3 reads TGTGCCAGCTACTTAGGGACATCCAATAAGCCTTTCTTT.

Details on this clonotype: A much larger clone differs from this one at a single base, so this may be a read error. This CDR3 fails to terminate in the conserved phenylalanine or tryptophan, so it likely reflects a read error. The V gene is TRBV16, the J gene TRBJ1-1; 7 nucleotides align to TRBD1. This CDR3 contains 15 residues. The V gene's germline CDR1 is KGHSY and CDR2 FQNENV. J lost 3 bases, V lost 2 bases, and 6 bases had no gene match. This chain's CDR3 is CASSQPETGYTEAFI. Written as DNA, the CDR3 is TGTGCCAGCAGCCAACCGGAGACAGGGTACACTGAAGCTTTCATT.

This clonotype was seen more than once but under ten times. CDR3 sequence reads: CSATSGPNSGNTIYF. The CDR3 bases are TGCAGTGCTACCAGCGGCCCGAACTCTGGAAACACCATATATTTT. The rearrangement uses TRBV20-1 and TRBJ1-3; no firm D call. Germline values: CDR1 DFQATT, CDR2 SNEGSKA (reference sequence). Trimming took off 4 bases at V and 0 bases at J, with 13 bases between the two ends. The CDR3 sequence is 15 residues long.

This clonotype was picked up many times. This rearrangement joins TRBV6-5 to TRBJ1-5; D call uncertain. This CDR3 is built from 13 residues. Germline assignment: CDR1 MNHEY and CDR2 SVGAGI. V lost 2 bases to trimming and J lost 4 bases, with 6 bases between them. Here the CDR3 reads CASSYTLNQPQHF. CDR3 DNA: TGTGCCAGCAGTTACACCTTAAATCAGCCCCAGCATTTT.